Following are 4 T cell receptor beta chains from one sample sequenced in a study of T-cell reconstitution after alpha-beta-depleted transplantation in children. The study's findings and limits: Diversity and T-cell counts at one year after transplant derived mostly from new T cells.

Antigens of these TCRs are unknown. Molecular barcoding with unique molecular identifiers was used for the TCRbeta library. Using its own MiXCR run on the PCR reads, TCRdb lists one record per CDR3 protein. The sample has around 300,000 distinct CDR3 sequences, roughly 8.2% seen once; the top ten hold around 10%. The specimen was peripheral blood, collected 360 days after TCRalphabeta/CD19-depleted stem cell transplant. These receptors came from a female patient aged 2-15 years who had a stem cell transplant for Fanconi anemia, so the T cells may come from the graft donor.

In this sample, this clonotype turned up many times. This rearrangement joins TRBV20-1 to TRBJ2-3; 12 positions match TRBD2. Germline CDR1 reads DFQATT; CDR2 reads SNEGSKA (reference sequence). After removal of 3 bases from V and 4 bases from J, the junction contained 2 bases not matched to a gene. This CDR3 has 14 amino acids. The CDR3: CSASLAGGPDTQYF. CDR3 DNA: TGCAGTGCTAGCCTAGCGGGGGGGCCAGATACGCAGTATTTT.

This clonotype has a count of ten or more. This chain joins TRBV20-1 and TRBJ1-6; no reliable D call. V lost 5 bases, J lost 7 bases, and 15 bases lay in between. This CDR3 has 14 residues. Looked up from germline, CDR1 is DFQATT and CDR2 is SNEGSKA (reference sequence). CDR3 loop: CSAQGRQVNSPLHF. The CDR3, as DNA: TGCAGTGCTCAAGGCCGGCAAGTCAATTCACCCCTCCACTTT.

This clonotype has a handful of counts. The chain combines TRBV7-9 with TRBJ2-1; weak D call: TRBD2 (5 bases). CDR1 and CDR2 from the germline V gene are SEHNR and FQNEAQ (reference sequence). This CDR3 is built from 15 residues. V was cut by 5 bases and J by 4 bases, with 15 bases left in between. CDR3 residues: CASSRGYGGYNEQFF. The CDR3 coding sequence is TGTGCCAGCAGCCGAGGGTATGGAGGATACAATGAGCAGTTCTTC.

CDR3 nucleotides: TGCGCCAGCAGCCAAGCTCTGTGGAACACCATATATTTT. It specifies CASSQALWNTIYF. The chain couples TRBV4-1 to TRBJ1-3; no definite D call. Germline CDR1 is MGHRA and CDR2 is YSYEKL. The CDR3 runs to 13 residues. Trimming cost V 1 base and J 7 bases, with 8 bases left between them.